The 7 T cell receptor beta chains below all came from one sample that was sequenced in a study of blood T cell repertoires in COVID-19. Here immunoSEQ multiplex PCR was the method, and the copy in TCRdb shows in-frame clones only, minus some. The sample comprises under 250,000 clones, more than 75% of which are singletons, and over 2.5% rests with the top ten. Sequencing input: peripheral blood. These TCRs come from a man aged 50-59 years who had recovered from COVID-19.

The rearrangement uses TRBV5-1 and TRBJ2-1; D is uncertain. Germline CDR1 is SGHRS and CDR2 is YFSETQ. Trimming left V 1 base short and J 6 bases short, with 11 bases between. There are 14 residues in the CDR3. The CDR3 DNA is TGCGCCAGCAGCTTGTTAGTAATTGGCAATGAGCAGTTCTTC. Translated: CASSLLVIGNEQFF.

The genes are TRBV7-2 and TRBJ2-7; unclear D gene. V gave up 5 bases and J gave up 0 bases, with 8 bases separating them. Per the germline V gene, CDR1 is SGHTA and CDR2 is FQGNSA. The CDR3 is 13 amino acids. CDR3 protein: CASSPSGSYEQYF. Written as DNA, the CDR3 is TGTGCCAGCAGCCCTTCAGGCTCCTACGAGCAGTACTTC.

The chain carries TRBV30 and TRBJ2-3; maybe TRBD1 (5 bases). The V gene lost 5 bases and the J gene lost 0 bases, with 12 bases spanning the gap. CDR3 length equals 14 residues. Germline lookup yields CDR1 GTSNPN and CDR2 SVGIG (reference sequence). The CDR3 coding sequence is TGTGCCTGGGGTGATGGACACAGCACAGATACGCAGTATTTT. Encoded protein: CAWGDGHSTDTQYF.

This clone has only one observation. The chain carries TRBV6-5 and TRBJ1-2; TRBD1 is a possible D gene (5 bases). The CDR3 loop spans 13 amino acids. With 6 bases removed from V and 7 bases from J, the gap between germline ends came to 15 bases. The V gene's germline CDR1 is MNHEY and CDR2 SVGAGI. The CDR3 coding sequence is TGTGCCAGCAGGCGTCAGGGTCTCGGTGGCTACACCTTC. Its protein is CASRRQGLGGYTF.

The chain carries TRBV21-1 and TRBJ1-1. TRBV21-1 is classified as a pseudogene. The CDR3 has 12 residues. CDR3: CASSNGGSEAFF. For the CDR3, the DNA is TGTGCCAGCAGCAACGGAGGGTCTGAAGCTTTCTTT.

The rearrangement uses TRBV28 and TRBJ1-4; D unclear. The CDR3 is 12 residues long. V was clipped by 1 base and J by 6 bases, with 3 bases between them. In germline, CDR1 is MDHEN, CDR2 SYDVKM. CDR3 in DNA: TGTGCCAGCAGTTTATTCGATGAAAAACTGTTTTTT. Amino acids: CASSLFDEKLFF.

The chain couples TRBV15 to TRBJ2-2, with a possible D match to TRBD1 (5 bases). V was clipped by 1 base and J by 4 bases, with 7 bases between them. Germline CDR1 is LNHNV and CDR2 is YYDKDF (reference sequence). This CDR3 is 14 amino acids long. The CDR3 protein is CATSRGQFTGELFF. In DNA form, the CDR3 reads TGTGCCACCAGCAGAGGACAGTTCACCGGGGAGCTGTTTTTT.